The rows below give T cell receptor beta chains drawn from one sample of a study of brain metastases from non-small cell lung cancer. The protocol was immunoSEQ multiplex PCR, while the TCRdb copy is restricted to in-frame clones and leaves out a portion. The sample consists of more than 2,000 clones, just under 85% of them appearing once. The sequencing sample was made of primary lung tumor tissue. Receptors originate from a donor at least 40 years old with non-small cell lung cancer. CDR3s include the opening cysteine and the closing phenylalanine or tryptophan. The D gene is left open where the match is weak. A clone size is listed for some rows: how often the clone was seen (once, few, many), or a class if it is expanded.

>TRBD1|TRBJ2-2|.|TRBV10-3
CAISYDRGGSGELFF
TGTGCCATCAGCTACGACAGGGGGGGTTCCGGGGAGCTGTTTTTT
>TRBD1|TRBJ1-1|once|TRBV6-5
CASRFQTGGGTEAFF
TGTGCCAGTAGATTTCAAACAGGGGGAGGAACTGAAGCTTTCTTT
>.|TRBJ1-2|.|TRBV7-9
CASSLQGNYGYTF
TGTGCCAGCAGCTTACAGGGCAACTATGGCTACACCTTC
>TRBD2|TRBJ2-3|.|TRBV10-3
CAISEPLSGGGGRTQYF
TGTGCCATCAGTGAGCCCCTTTCTGGCGGGGGGGGCCGGACGCAGTATTTT
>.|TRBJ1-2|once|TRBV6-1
CASSEGVGGGGYTF
TGTGCCAGCAGTGAAGGGGTCGGGGGCGGTGGCTACACCTTC
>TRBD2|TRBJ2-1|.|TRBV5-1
CASSLVAGGDNEQFF
TGCGCCAGCAGCTTGGTAGCGGGAGGGGACAATGAGCAGTTCTTC
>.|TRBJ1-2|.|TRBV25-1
CASSYGNYGYTF
TGTGCCAGCAGTTACGGTAACTATGGCTACACCTTC
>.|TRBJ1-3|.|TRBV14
CASSQKDHSRNTIYF
TGTGCCAGCAGTCAAAAGGACCACAGCCGAAACACCATATATTTT
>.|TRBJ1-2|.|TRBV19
CATGGNGYTF
TGTGCCACCGGGGGGAATGGCTACACCTTC
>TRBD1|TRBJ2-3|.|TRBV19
CASSTAESGTGILTDTQYF
TGTGCCAGTAGTACCGCTGAATCCGGGACAGGCATACTCACAGATACGCAGTATTTT
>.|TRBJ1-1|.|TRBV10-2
CAGSESGIHMNTEAFF
TGCGCCGGCAGTGAGTCGGGAATACATATGAACACTGAAGCTTTCTTT
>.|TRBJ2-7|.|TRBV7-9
CASSLRERDYEQYF
TGTGCCAGCAGCTTGCGAGAGAGGGACTACGAGCAGTACTTC
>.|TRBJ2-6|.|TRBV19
CASKKLADRAGANVLTF
TGTGCCAGTAAAAAGTTAGCAGATCGAGCTGGGGCCAACGTCCTGACTTTC
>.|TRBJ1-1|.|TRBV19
CASSSGTRNTEAFF
TGTGCCAGTAGCTCCGGGACACGGAACACTGAAGCTTTCTTT
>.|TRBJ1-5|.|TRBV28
CASNLRGQPQHF
TGTGCCAGCAACCTTAGAGGACAGCCCCAGCATTTT
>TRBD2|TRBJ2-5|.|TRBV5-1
CASSNGLVVETQYF
TGCGCCAGCAGCAACGGACTAGTAGTCGAGACCCAGTACTTC
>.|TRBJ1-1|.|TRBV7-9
CASSLVVNREGTEAFF
TGTGCCAGCAGCTTAGTAGTGAACCGGGAGGGCACTGAAGCTTTCTTT